One sample yielded the 18 T cell receptor beta chains listed below, sequenced in a study of early T cells in non-severe SARS-CoV-2 infection. TCRdb re-called the 5' RACE reads through MiXCR, storing one row per CDR3 protein. The repertoire holds about 27,000 distinct CDR3 sequences, with about 2.7% as singletons. Sequencing was done on a sample of whole blood. The receptors derive from an adult who was a healthcare worker with PCR-confirmed SARS-CoV-2 infection or an uninfected control (not recorded which).

This clonotype was seen a handful of times. V usage is TRBV2 and J usage is TRBJ2-2; maybe TRBD1 (6 bases). Germline V gives CDR1 SNHLY, CDR2 FYNNEI. V shed 6 bases and J shed 4 bases, with 12 bases lying between them. The CDR3 has 14 residues. The CDR3 DNA follows: TGTGCCAGCAGCCAGGGGAGTGGCACCGGGGAGCTGTTTTTT. As protein: CASSQGSGTGELFF.

This clonotype was seen ten or more times. The rearrangement uses TRBV7-8 and TRBJ1-5, with D perhaps TRBD1 (5 bases). V was shortened by 0 bases and J by 4 bases, with 13 bases between the two germline ends. The CDR3 extends over 16 amino acids. The germline CDR1 and CDR2 sequences are SGHVS and FQNEAQ. In DNA, the CDR3 is TGTGCCAGCAGCTTAGCTTCTCAGGGCCAGAATCAGCCCCAGCATTTT. Protein: CASSLASQGQNQPQHF.

This clonotype was counted ten times or more. CDR3 sequence reads: CASSHGLETNEQFF. The CDR3 DNA sequence: TGTGCCAGCAGCCACGGACTCGAAACCAATGAGCAGTTCTTC. The chain has TRBV9 and TRBJ2-1; TRBD2 might be the D (5 bases). This CDR3 is 14 amino acids long. V was pared by 4 bases and J by 6 bases, with 14 bases between. Germline V gives CDR1 SGDLS, CDR2 YYNGEE.

In its sample, this clonotype was seen many times. The CDR3 sequence: CASSALPGQLNEKLFF. The DNA for the CDR3 is TGTGCCAGCAGCGCACTTCCGGGACAGCTTAATGAAAAACTGTTTTTT. The chain joins TRBV9 to TRBJ1-4; 7 nucleotides align to TRBD1. J lost 4 bases, V lost 3 bases, and 9 bases had no gene match. The CDR3 runs 16 residues. CDR1 is SGDLS and CDR2 is YYNGEE in the germline V gene.

This clonotype appeared a single time. This may arise from a read error, as a much more abundant clone is one base away. The rearrangement links TRBV14 to TRBJ1-6; D remains unclear. There are 14 residues in the CDR3. Germline CDR1 is SGHDN and CDR2 is FVKESK. CDR3: CASSQDLGNSSLHF. The CDR3 nucleotides read TGTGCCAGCAGCCAAGATCTAGGAAATTCATCCCTCCACTTT. The whole variable domain, filled in from reference TRBV14 and TRBJ1-6, reads EAGVTQFPSHSVIEKGQTVTLRCDPISGHDNLYWYRRVMGKEIKFLLHFVKESKQDESGMPNNRFLAERTGGTYSTLKVQPAELEDSGVYFCASSQDLGNSSLHFGNGTRLTVT.

This clonotype has a count of ten or more. The rearrangement uses TRBV30 and TRBJ1-2; no clear D. Germline V gives CDR1 GTSNPN, CDR2 SVGIG (reference sequence). Trimming took 0 bases from V and 2 from J, leaving 13 bases between them. CDR3 size: 15 residues. Written as DNA, the CDR3 is TGTGCCTGGAGTGTGGGGAAGGGAAGGAACTATGGCTACACCTTC. It codes for CAWSVGKGRNYGYTF. The full variable domain, completed using reference TRBV30 and TRBJ1-2, is SQTIHQWPATLVQPVGSPLSLECTVEGTSNPNLYWYRQAAGRGLQLLFYSVGIGQISSEVPQNLSASRPQDRQFILSSKKLLLSDSGFYLCAWSVGKGRNYGYTFGSGTRLTVV.

Ten or more counts support this clonotype. The J gene is TRBJ1-6, the V gene TRBV5-1; weak D call: TRBD1 (6 bases). The CDR3 loop spans 15 amino acids. Germline V gives CDR1 SGHRS, CDR2 YFSETQ. V dropped 4 bases and J dropped 7 bases, with 15 bases sitting between them. CDR3 DNA sequence: TGCGCCAGCAGCAAAAGTCCAGGGGAAAATTCACCCCTCCACTTT. It encodes CASSKSPGENSPLHF.

This clonotype was counted at least ten times. This sequence joins TRBV9 and TRBJ2-1; TRBD1 is a possible D gene (6 bases). The CDR3 is 17 residues long. Germline CDR1 reads SGDLS; CDR2 reads YYNGEE. Trimming took 2 bases from V and 1 from J, leaving 16 bases between them. For the CDR3, the DNA is TGTGCCAGCAGCGTCAGACAGGAAATCGGGTCCTACAATGAGCAGTTCTTC. Residues: CASSVRQEIGSYNEQFF.

This clonotype was picked up a small number of times. The V and J genes are TRBV12-3 or TRBV12-4 and TRBJ1-5; perhaps TRBD1 as D (6 bases). This CDR3 has 13 residues. V gave up 10 bases and J gave up 2 bases, with 12 bases separating them. CDR3 nucleotides: TGTGCCACCGCAGGGGAACGCAATCAGCCCCAGCATTTT. This gives the protein CATAGERNQPQHF.

This clonotype was seen ten or more times. The chain combines TRBV7-6 with TRBJ2-3, with 7 nucleotides matching TRBD2. The V and J ends lost 2 bases and 1 base, in that order; junction bases with no gene match: 3. CDR3 length: 15 amino acids. CDR1 and CDR2 (germline): SGHVS, FNYEAQ. The DNA for the CDR3 is TGTGCCAGCAGCTTATCAGCGGGGCGCACAGATACGCAGTATTTT. This translates into CASSLSAGRTDTQYF.

This clonotype was seen many times. The chain employs TRBV24-1 and TRBJ2-3, with TRBD1 matching over 7 bases. The germline V gene encodes CDR1 KGHDR and CDR2 SFDVKD. The V gene end was trimmed by 5 bases and the J gene end by 3 bases; junction bases not matched to a gene: 7. The CDR3 totals 15 residues. The CDR3 loop reads CATSVRGQGTDTQYF. The DNA for the CDR3 is TGTGCCACCAGTGTGAGGGGGCAAGGGACAGATACGCAGTATTTT.

This clonotype was seen many times. In DNA form, the CDR3 reads TGCGCCAGCAGCCAAGGGGGACACTCTAACAATGAGCAGTTCTTC. Translated, it gives CASSQGGHSNNEQFF. V and J are TRBV4-1 and TRBJ2-1, with D perhaps TRBD1 (6 bases). Trimming stripped 1 base from V and 5 bases from J, with 12 bases between. Germline V gene lookup returns CDR1 MGHRA and CDR2 YSYEKL. The CDR3 runs to 15 residues.

This clonotype occurred many times. The V and J genes are TRBV6-6 and TRBJ1-6; TRBD1 might be the D (5 bases). The CDR3 consists of 15 residues. Germline assignment: CDR1 MNHNY and CDR2 SVGAGI (reference sequence). The V end was cut by 3 bases, the J end by 6 bases, with 12 bases between. Written as DNA, the CDR3 is TGTGCCAGCAGTTATCCGGGGGGAAGTAATTCACCCCTCCACTTT. It translates to CASSYPGGSNSPLHF.

This clonotype was picked up many times. This sequence joins TRBV6-2 or TRBV6-3 and TRBJ2-1; D tentatively reads TRBD1 or TRBD2 (6 bases each). This CDR3 has 16 amino acids. V was trimmed by 6 bases and J by 2 bases, leaving 17 bases between them. Germline V gene sequence: CDR1 MNHEY, CDR2 SVGEGT. CDR3: CASSPGRRGAYNEQFF. In DNA form, the CDR3 reads TGTGCCAGCAGCCCTGGTCGTAGGGGGGCCTACAATGAGCAGTTCTTC.

The J gene is TRBJ2-2, the V gene TRBV7-3; D is possibly TRBD1 (5 bases). Germline CDR1 reads SGHTA; CDR2 reads FQGTGA. The V end lost 4 bases, the J end lost 10 bases, and 16 bases lay between the germline ends. The length of the CDR3 is 14 residues. CDR3 region: CASSSQMVGPELFF. The DNA of the CDR3 is TGTGCCAGCAGCTCCCAGATGGTGGGGCCGGAGCTGTTTTTT.

This clonotype was observed many times. The chain has TRBV28 and TRBJ2-3, with no clear D. Germline V lookup: CDR1 MDHEN, CDR2 SYDVKM. The CDR3 is made up of 13 amino acids. Trimming pared 5 bases from V and 2 bases from J, leaving 8 bases between. CDR3 nucleotide sequence: TGTGCCAGCAGTACCATCTTCACAGATACGCAGTATTTT. It translates to CASSTIFTDTQYF.

This clonotype was picked up many times. This chain connects TRBV27 to TRBJ2-1; 9 bases line up with TRBD1. The CDR3 is made up of 14 amino acids. Germline-derived CDR1 and CDR2 are MNHEY and SMNVEV (reference sequence). The V gene end was trimmed by 6 bases and the J gene end by 5 bases; junction bases not matched to a gene: 5. CDR3 sequence reads: CASSPGQGNNEQFF. CDR3 bases: TGTGCCAGCAGCCCGGGACAGGGCAACAATGAGCAGTTCTTC.

At least ten counts were recorded for this clonotype. V usage is TRBV28 and J usage is TRBJ2-7; D perhaps matches TRBD2 (7 bases). V gave up 10 bases and J gave up 3 bases, with 16 bases separating them. CDR3 length: 13 amino acids. Germline-derived CDR1 and CDR2 are MDHEN and SYDVKM. CDR3 sequence (DNA): TGTGCCATCTCCTTAGGGGGGGGCTACGAGCAGTACGTC. Translated: CAISLGGGYEQYV.